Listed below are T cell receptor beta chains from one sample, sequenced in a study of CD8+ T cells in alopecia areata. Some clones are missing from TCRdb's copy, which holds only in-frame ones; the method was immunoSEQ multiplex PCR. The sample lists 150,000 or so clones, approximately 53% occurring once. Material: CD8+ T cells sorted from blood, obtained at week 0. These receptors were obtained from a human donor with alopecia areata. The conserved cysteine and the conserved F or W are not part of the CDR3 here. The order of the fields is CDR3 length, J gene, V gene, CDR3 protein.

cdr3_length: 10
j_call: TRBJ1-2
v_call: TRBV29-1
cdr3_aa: SVVGGVYGYT

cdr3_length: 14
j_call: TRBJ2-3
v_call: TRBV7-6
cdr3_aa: ASSVSGEGFTDTQY

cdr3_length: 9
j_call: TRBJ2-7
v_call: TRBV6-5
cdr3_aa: ASSSYGEQY

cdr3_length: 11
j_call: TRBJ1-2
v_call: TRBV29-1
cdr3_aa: SVRQDTGDFYT

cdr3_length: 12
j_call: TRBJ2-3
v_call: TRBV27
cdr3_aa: ASSGRHSTDTQY

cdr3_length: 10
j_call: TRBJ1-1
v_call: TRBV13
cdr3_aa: ASSLTELPAF

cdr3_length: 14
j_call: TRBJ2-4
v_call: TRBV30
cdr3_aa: AWSVGIGTGENIQY

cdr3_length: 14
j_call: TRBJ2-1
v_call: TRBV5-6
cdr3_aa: ASSLAQTLEVNEQF

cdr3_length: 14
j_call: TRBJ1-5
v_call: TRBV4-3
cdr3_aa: ASSQGHGGSNQPQH

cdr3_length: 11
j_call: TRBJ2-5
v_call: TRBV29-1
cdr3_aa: SVVGGARETQY

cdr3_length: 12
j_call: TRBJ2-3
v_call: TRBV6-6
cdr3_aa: ASSSRFSDYTQY

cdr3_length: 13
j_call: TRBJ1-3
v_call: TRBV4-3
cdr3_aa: ASSQDRGSGNTIY

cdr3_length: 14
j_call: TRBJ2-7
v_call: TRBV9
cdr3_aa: ASSVAGTGVVDEQY

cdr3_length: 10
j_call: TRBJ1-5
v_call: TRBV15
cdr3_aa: ATPRGNQPQH

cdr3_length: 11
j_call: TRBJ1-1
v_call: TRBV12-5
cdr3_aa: ASGLVQGTEAF

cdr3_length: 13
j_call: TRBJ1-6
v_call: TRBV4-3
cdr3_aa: ASSQGRIDNSPLH

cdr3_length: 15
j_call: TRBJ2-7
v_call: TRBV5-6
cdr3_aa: ASSWRLGPRGLNEQY

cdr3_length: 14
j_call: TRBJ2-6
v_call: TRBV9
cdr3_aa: ASSVSEGSGANVLT

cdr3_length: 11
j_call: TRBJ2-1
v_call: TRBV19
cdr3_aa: ASSMGGYNEQF

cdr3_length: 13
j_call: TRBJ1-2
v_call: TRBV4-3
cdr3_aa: ASSPGQGADYGYT

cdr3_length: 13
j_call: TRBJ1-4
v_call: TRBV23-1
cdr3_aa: ASSHMTGEHEKLF

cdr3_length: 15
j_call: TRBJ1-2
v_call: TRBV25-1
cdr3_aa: ATSRRGEGRTSIGYT

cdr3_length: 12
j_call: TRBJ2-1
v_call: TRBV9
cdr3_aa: ASSVSRGLEEQF

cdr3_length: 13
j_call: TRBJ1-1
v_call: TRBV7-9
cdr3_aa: ASSSDREGNTEAF

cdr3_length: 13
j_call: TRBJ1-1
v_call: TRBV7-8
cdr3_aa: ASSLGAGVYTEAF

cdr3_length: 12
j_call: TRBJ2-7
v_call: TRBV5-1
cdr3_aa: ASSPTDPFYEQY

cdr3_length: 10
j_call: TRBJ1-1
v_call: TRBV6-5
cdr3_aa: ASTSMNTEAF

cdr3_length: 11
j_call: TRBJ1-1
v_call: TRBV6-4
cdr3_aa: ASSEDRGFEAF

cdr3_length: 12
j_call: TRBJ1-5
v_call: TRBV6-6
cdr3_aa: AGSDRVSNQPQH

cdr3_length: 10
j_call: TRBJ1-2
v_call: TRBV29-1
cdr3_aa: SVVATDYGYT

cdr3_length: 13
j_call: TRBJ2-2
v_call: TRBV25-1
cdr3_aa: ASSDRGASTGELF

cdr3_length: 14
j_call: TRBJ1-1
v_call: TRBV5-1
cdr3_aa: ASSPGEVYMDTEAF

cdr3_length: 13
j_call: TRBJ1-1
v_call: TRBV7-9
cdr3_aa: ASSSTQGNNTEAF

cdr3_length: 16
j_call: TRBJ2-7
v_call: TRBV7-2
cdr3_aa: ASSLVGVSGASSYEQY

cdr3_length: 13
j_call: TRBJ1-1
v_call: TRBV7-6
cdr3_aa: ASSLVAFMNTEAF

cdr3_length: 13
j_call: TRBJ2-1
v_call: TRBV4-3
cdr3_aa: ASSHAGEEVNEQF

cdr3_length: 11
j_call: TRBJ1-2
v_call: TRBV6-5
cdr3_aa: ASSYSGASGYT

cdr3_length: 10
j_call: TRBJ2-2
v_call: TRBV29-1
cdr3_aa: SVRANTGELF

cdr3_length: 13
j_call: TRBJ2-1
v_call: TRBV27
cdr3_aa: ASSWGVSSYNEQF

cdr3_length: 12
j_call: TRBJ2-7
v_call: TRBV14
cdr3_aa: ASSQASGAYEQY

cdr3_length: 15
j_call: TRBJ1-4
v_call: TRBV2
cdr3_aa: ASSLYHPRDVSEKLF

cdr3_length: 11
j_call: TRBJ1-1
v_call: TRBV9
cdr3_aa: ASSAHTNTEAF

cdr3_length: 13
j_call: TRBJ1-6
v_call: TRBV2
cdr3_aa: ASGLTTDGNSPLH

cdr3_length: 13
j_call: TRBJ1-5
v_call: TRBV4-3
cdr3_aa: ASSQDGTGNQPQH

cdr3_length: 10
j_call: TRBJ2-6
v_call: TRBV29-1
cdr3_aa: SVESPANVLT

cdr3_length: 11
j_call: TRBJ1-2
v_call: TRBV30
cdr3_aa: AWSVTLGQNGT

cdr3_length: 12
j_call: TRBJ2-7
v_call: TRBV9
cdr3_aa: ASSVEYTSYEQY

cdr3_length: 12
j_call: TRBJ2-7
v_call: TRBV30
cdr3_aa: AWSVGQGNYEQY

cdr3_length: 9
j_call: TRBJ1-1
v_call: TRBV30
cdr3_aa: AWGTGREAF

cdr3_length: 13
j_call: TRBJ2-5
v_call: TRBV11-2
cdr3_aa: ASSLEAGAQETQY

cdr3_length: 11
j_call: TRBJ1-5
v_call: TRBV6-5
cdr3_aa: ASSYSPYQPQH

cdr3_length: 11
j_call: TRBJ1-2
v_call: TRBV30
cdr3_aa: AWSFGQNYGYT

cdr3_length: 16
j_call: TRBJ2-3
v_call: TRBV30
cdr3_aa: AWRNLVVPVAGTDTQY

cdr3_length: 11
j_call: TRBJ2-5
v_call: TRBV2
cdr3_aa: ASSLSATQTQY

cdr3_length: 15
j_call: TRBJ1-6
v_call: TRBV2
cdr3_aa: AIRFDRHQWGNSPLH

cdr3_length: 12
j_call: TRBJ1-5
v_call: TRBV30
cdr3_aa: AWSFGGTSQPQH

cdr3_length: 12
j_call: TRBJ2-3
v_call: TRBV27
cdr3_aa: ASSLSGRTDTQY

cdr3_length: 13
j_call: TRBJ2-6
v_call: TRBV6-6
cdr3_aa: ASSGDSSGANVLT

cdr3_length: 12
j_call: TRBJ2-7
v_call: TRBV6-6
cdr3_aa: ASSLSGGSYEQY